Below are 24 T cell receptor beta chains sequenced from a single sample in a study of cytomegalovirus exposure and HLA in healthy donors. Measured with immunoSEQ multiplex PCR; TCRdb has only the in-frame clones, and not every one. Counted here are roughly 280,000 clones, approximately 86% occurring once; the ten biggest clones make up roughly 0.99%. Sequenced sample: PBMCs. Every receptor here comes from a woman under 30 in good health and CMV-seronegative.

The chain is built from TRBV29-1 and TRBJ1-1, with 7 positions matching TRBD1. The germline V gene has CDR1 SQVTM and CDR2 ANQGSEA. J gave up 2 bases and V 3 bases, and 3 bases lay outside the gene matches. CDR3 length: 13 residues. The CDR3, as DNA: TGCAGCGTTGATCACAGGGGAAACACTGAAGCTTTCTTT. Protein: CSVDHRGNTEAFF.

V gene TRBV9 combines with J gene TRBJ2-1, with 8 bases lining up with TRBD2. Germline assignment: CDR1 SGDLS and CDR2 YYNGEE. Trimming took 0 bases from V and 5 from J; bases not matched to a gene: 7. The CDR3 has 16 residues. The CDR3: CASSVGRAGAHNEQFF. The CDR3 nucleotides read TGTGCCAGCAGCGTAGGCCGAGCGGGAGCGCACAATGAGCAGTTCTTC.

The rearrangement links TRBV7-9 to TRBJ1-2; TRBD1 might be the D (6 bases). Looked up from germline, CDR1 is SEHNR and CDR2 is FQNEAQ (reference sequence). The ends were cut back, 3 bases at V and 7 bases at J, with 15 bases in the middle. This CDR3 is built from 14 residues. This chain's CDR3 is CASSFLAGEGGYTF. CDR3 nucleotides: TGTGCCAGCAGCTTCTTAGCAGGGGAGGGTGGCTACACCTTC.

In the case of this clone: Other DNA sequences in this sample translate to the same CDR3. The CDR3 reads CASSLGGQGSYEQYF. DNA for the CDR3: TGTGCCAGCTCCTTGGGGGGACAGGGGAGCTACGAGCAGTACTTC. The V and J genes are TRBV11-3 and TRBJ2-7, with 10 bases fitting TRBD1. This CDR3 has 15 amino acids. J gave up 3 bases and V 8 bases, and 10 bases lay outside the gene matches. CDR1 is SGHNT, CDR2 YENEEA, per germline. Variable domain in full (rest from reference TRBV11-3 and TRBJ2-7): EAGVVQSPRYKIIEKKQPVAFWCNPISGHNTLYWYLQNLGQGPELLIRYENEEAVDDSQLPKDRFSAERLKGVDSTLKIQPAELGDSAVYLCASSLGGQGSYEQYFGPGTRLTVT.

The chain is built from TRBV30 and TRBJ1-5; a weak D match, TRBD1 (6 bases). There are 14 residues in the CDR3. The V gene's germline CDR1 is GTSNPN and CDR2 SVGIG (reference sequence). V dropped 0 bases and J dropped 4 bases, with 10 bases sitting between them. The CDR3 region is CAWSVTGSNQPQHF. For the CDR3, the DNA is TGTGCCTGGAGTGTAACAGGGAGTAATCAGCCCCAGCATTTT.

The chain combines TRBV6-5 with TRBJ2-4, with 10 positions matching TRBD2. The V gene end was trimmed by 2 bases and the J gene end by 4 bases; junction bases not matched to a gene: 2. Germline loops: CDR1 MNHEY, CDR2 SVGAGI. The CDR3 is 15 residues long. The CDR3 region has the DNA TGTGCCAGCAGTTACGCAGCGGGAGGGAAAAACATTCAGTACTTC. The encoded protein is CASSYAAGGKNIQYF.

CDR3 sequence: CASSLARGGTDTQYF. The CDR3 DNA is TGCGCCAGCAGCTTGGCCAGGGGTGGCACAGATACGCAGTATTTT. V is TRBV5-1 and J is TRBJ2-3, with D possibly TRBD1 on 6 matching bases. The CDR3 consists of 15 residues. Germline loops: CDR1 SGHRS, CDR2 YFSETQ. Trimming cost V 0 bases and J 1 base, with 9 bases left between them.

The chain recombines TRBV7-3 with TRBJ2-7; TRBD1 agrees at 10 bases. Germline V gene lookup returns CDR1 SGHTA and CDR2 FQGTGA. The CDR3 has 15 amino acids. The junction had 11 bases not matched to a gene; V was cut back by 5 bases and J by 7 bases. The CDR3 nucleotides read TGTGCCAGCAGCGCGTCCGGGACAGGGGCACGGGAGCAGTACTTC. This sequence encodes CASSASGTGAREQYF.

V usage is TRBV19 and J usage is TRBJ2-7; a possible D gene is TRBD2 (6 bases). The CDR3 has 13 residues. V was pared by 9 bases and J by 5 bases, with 17 bases between. Germline V gives CDR1 LNHDA, CDR2 SQIVND (reference sequence). CDR3 protein: CASAPRRGHEQYF. CDR3 nucleotides: TGTGCCAGCGCCCCCCGGCGGGGCCACGAGCAGTACTTC.

The V call is TRBV19, the J call TRBJ1-2; 7 bases line up with TRBD1. The CDR3 loop spans 14 amino acids. V dropped 2 bases and J dropped 8; count of bases not matched to a gene: 8. CDR1 and CDR2 (germline): LNHDA, SQIVND (reference sequence). CDR3 sequence (DNA): TGTGCCAGTAGTATAAGACAGGGTGTCTACGGCTACACCTTC. Amino acids: CASSIRQGVYGYTF.

The CDR3 loop reads CASSLPGLAGVDTQYF. Here the CDR3 DNA reads TGCGCCAGCAGCTTACCGGGACTAGCGGGAGTAGATACGCAGTATTTT. This chain connects TRBV5-1 to TRBJ2-3; 14 nucleotides line up with TRBD2. This CDR3 comprises 16 residues. From germline, CDR1 is SGHRS and CDR2 YFSETQ. Trimming at V came to 2 bases and at J to 5 bases, leaving 4 bases not matched to a gene. The whole variable domain, remainder taken from reference TRBV5-1 and TRBJ2-3, is KAGVTQTPRYLIKTRGQQVTLSCSPISGHRSVSWYQQTPGQGLQFLFEYFSETQRNKGNFPGRFSGRQFSNSRSEMNVSTLELGDSALYLCASSLPGLAGVDTQYFGPGTRLTVL.

V and J are TRBV4-1 and TRBJ2-7; TRBD1 matches at 11 bases. CDR3 length: 16 amino acids. CDR1 and CDR2 (germline): MGHRA, YSYEKL. Trimming cost V 1 base and J 4 bases; bases outside gene matches: 6. CDR3 nucleotide sequence: TGCGCCAGCAGCCAAGGTACCGGGACAGGGGGATACGAGCAGTACTTC. Protein sequence: CASSQGTGTGGYEQYF.

The rearrangement joins TRBV30 to TRBJ2-3, with D tentatively TRBD2 (5 bases). CDR3 length: 15 residues. Germline-derived CDR1 and CDR2 are GTSNPN and SVGIG (reference sequence). With 8 bases removed from V and 2 bases from J, the gap between germline ends came to 20 bases. This CDR3 reads CAGSSRVGATDTQYF. The CDR3 region has the DNA TGTGCCGGGTCGAGTCGAGTGGGAGCCACAGATACGCAGTATTTT.

The V call is TRBV19, the J call TRBJ1-2, with 8 bases fitting TRBD1. Unmatched junction bases numbered 7, after V lost 3 bases and J lost 4 bases. The CDR3 sequence is 15 residues long. Germline assignment: CDR1 LNHDA and CDR2 SQIVND (reference sequence). The CDR3 coding sequence is TGTGCCAGTAGTATGGCTTTGGGACAGGCCTATGGCTACACCTTC. This sequence encodes CASSMALGQAYGYTF.

The genes are TRBV4-2 and TRBJ2-7; 7 nucleotides line up with TRBD2. The CDR3 contains 14 residues. Germline V lookup: CDR1 LGHNA, CDR2 YNFKEQ. The trim removed 1 base at V and 4 bases at J, leaving 4 bases unmatched. The CDR3 coding sequence is TGTGCCAGCAGCCAAGGCGGGGGAGATTACGAGCAGTACTTC. Its translation: CASSQGGGDYEQYF.

V and J are TRBV14 and TRBJ1-1; a weak D match, TRBD1 (6 bases). Looked up from germline, CDR1 is SGHDN and CDR2 is FVKESK. Trimming took off 0 bases at V and 1 base at J, with 9 bases between the two ends. The CDR3 length is 15 residues. CDR3 DNA sequence: TGTGCCAGCAGCCAAGATCAGGGGAGGAACACTGAAGCTTTCTTT. Translating gives CASSQDQGRNTEAFF. The full variable domain, completed using reference TRBV14 and TRBJ1-1, is EAGVTQFPSHSVIEKGQTVTLRCDPISGHDNLYWYRRVMGKEIKFLLHFVKESKQDESGMPNNRFLAERTGGTYSTLKVQPAELEDSGVYFCASSQDQGRNTEAFFGQGTRLTVV.

A word on this clone: The junction does not match germline at one end; this may be a read error. The rearrangement uses TRBV9 and TRBJ2-7; possibly TRBD1 for D (5 bases). Per the germline V gene, CDR1 is SGDLS and CDR2 is YYNGEE. The CDR3 runs to 9 residues. The CDR3 spells CANNILGPF. In DNA form, the CDR3 reads TGTGCCAACAACATACTGGGGCCCTTC.

V and J are TRBV30 and TRBJ1-1; D gene uncertain. CDR3 length equals 13 residues. Trimming took 0 bases from V and 1 from J, leaving 6 bases between them. Germline V gene sequence: CDR1 GTSNPN, CDR2 SVGIG (reference sequence). CDR3 in DNA: TGTGCCTGGAGTGTAGCTAGGAACACTGAAGCTTTCTTT. This encodes CAWSVARNTEAFF.

This clone was seen once. The chain has TRBV29-1 and TRBJ1-1, with unresolved D. V was cut by 0 bases and J by 2 bases, with 10 bases left in between. The germline CDR1 and CDR2 sequences are SQVTM and ANQGSEA. This CDR3 is 14 amino acids long. CDR3 amino acids: CSVEDPLYNTEAFF. The CDR3 nucleotides are TGCAGCGTTGAAGACCCGTTATATAACACTGAAGCTTTCTTT.

The V and J genes are TRBV28 and TRBJ2-7; possibly TRBD2 for D (6 bases). Per germline, CDR1 MDHEN and CDR2 SYDVKM. The length of the CDR3 is 14 residues. V shed 5 bases and J shed 0 bases, with 11 bases lying between them. This chain's CDR3 is CASSLRDFSYEQYF. The DNA of the CDR3 is TGTGCCAGCAGTCTCCGGGACTTCTCCTACGAGCAGTACTTC.

The V call is TRBV2, the J call TRBJ2-3, with a tentative D call TRBD1 (6 bases). Germline CDR1 and CDR2: SNHLY and FYNNEI. The CDR3 covers 18 residues. V was shortened by 4 bases and J by 0 bases, with 20 bases between the two germline ends. The CDR3 DNA reads as TGTGCCAGCAGTGCGCCCCTGTGGACAGACTCTAGCACAGATACGCAGTATTTT. Encoded protein: CASSAPLWTDSSTDTQYF.

This chain links TRBV6-1 with TRBJ1-2, with 7 nucleotides matching TRBD1. Per the germline V gene, CDR1 is MNHNS and CDR2 is SASEGT. The V and J ends lost 3 bases and 5 bases, in that order; junction bases with no gene match: 6. The CDR3 loop spans 14 amino acids. The CDR3 here is CASSDTGAPYGYTF. CDR3 DNA sequence: TGTGCCAGCAGTGACACAGGGGCGCCTTATGGCTACACCTTC.

The J gene is TRBJ2-1, the V gene TRBV19, with D maybe TRBD2 (5 bases). The CDR3 is 13 residues long. The germline V and J ends were trimmed by 2 bases and 6 bases, with 8 bases remaining between them. CDR1 is LNHDA and CDR2 is SQIVND in the germline V gene (reference sequence). CDR3: CASSILAGNEQFF. In nucleotides, the CDR3 is TGTGCCAGTAGTATACTAGCAGGCAATGAGCAGTTCTTC.

The V and J genes are TRBV5-1 and TRBJ2-3, with TRBD1 matching over 8 bases. V gave up 1 base and J gave up 5 bases; unmatched junction bases: 6. Per germline, CDR1 SGHRS and CDR2 YFSETQ. The length of the CDR3 is 15 residues. In nucleotides, the CDR3 is TGCGCCAGCAGCTTGCAGGACAGGGCGGGAGATACGCAGTATTTT. Encoded protein: CASSLQDRAGDTQYF.